This T cell receptor (beta chain) was retrieved from a study of blood T cell repertoires in COVID-19. Background on the study: Sites in the United States, Italy and Spain provided acute and convalescent COVID-19 samples.

Enrolled during active infection, Seattle patients were then followed longitudinally. A single count supports this clone. The germline V gene has CDR1 MRHNA and CDR2 SNTAGT. The CDR3 length is 13 residues. V was clipped by 0 bases and J by 8 bases, with 8 bases between them. This table comes from immunoSEQ multiplex PCR, and its TCRdb copy is limited to in-frame clones, with some not included. In the table there are a few hundred thousand clones, around 87% of which are singletons. This receptor was obtained from a woman between 50 and 59 years old with COVID-19, enrolled during active disease. V and J are TRBV6-4 and TRBJ2-1; D unresolved. Sequencing used peripheral blood. In nucleotides, the CDR3 is TGTGCCAGCAGTGACTCTATTGAGGATGAGCAGTTCTTC. Protein sequence: CASSDSIEDEQFF.